A selection of T cell receptor beta chains follows, all from one sample in a study of shared clonotypes between healthy human individuals. Method: immunoSEQ multiplex PCR; TCRdb's copy keeps in-frame clones and lacks some. The table includes about 960,000 clones, 76% detected once. Sample: memory CD4+ T cells sorted from blood. These TCRs come from a man in his late teens or twenties in good health. Each CDR3 is given with its conserved first and last residue. The D gene is left open where the match is weak. Clone size is given for some rows only: seen once, a few or many times, or a class if the clone is expanded.

v_gene: TRBV2; d_gene: -; abundance: -; CDR3aa: CASSAVDTQYF
v_gene: TRBV4-2; d_gene: -; abundance: -; CDR3aa: CASSQDGDTQYF
v_gene: TRBV2; d_gene: TRBD1; abundance: -; CDR3aa: CASSFGQGNQPQHF
v_gene: TRBV5-1; d_gene: -; abundance: -; CDR3aa: CASQPTGLDRNEQYF
v_gene: TRBV25-1; d_gene: -; abundance: -; CDR3aa: CASSAHRQNTEAFF
v_gene: TRBV28; d_gene: -; abundance: -; CDR3aa: CASLPVAGNAYYGYTF
v_gene: TRBV21-1; d_gene: -; abundance: -; CDR3aa: CASNPKGNIYGYTF
v_gene: TRBV14; d_gene: -; abundance: -; CDR3aa: CASSQVRGRNEQFF
v_gene: TRBV28; d_gene: -; abundance: few; CDR3aa: CASSFYDGVGSPLHF
v_gene: TRBV19; d_gene: TRBD1; abundance: -; CDR3aa: CASSFPKGAGNSPLHF
v_gene: TRBV27; d_gene: -; abundance: -; CDR3aa: CASSLRVDQPQHF
v_gene: TRBV27; d_gene: TRBD1; abundance: -; CDR3aa: CASSSLDRRGSPLHF
v_gene: TRBV5-5; d_gene: TRBD2; abundance: -; CDR3aa: CASSPSGGGEREAQYF
v_gene: TRBV30; d_gene: -; abundance: -; CDR3aa: CAWTAGTKEKLFF
v_gene: TRBV25-1; d_gene: -; abundance: -; CDR3aa: CASSGPGGGTEAFF
v_gene: TRBV27; d_gene: TRBD1; abundance: -; CDR3aa: CASRSTAGGFITEAFF
v_gene: TRBV2; d_gene: -; abundance: -; CDR3aa: CASSALGTGNEKLFF
v_gene: TRBV5-1; d_gene: -; abundance: few; CDR3aa: CASSLGRDQPQHF
v_gene: TRBV6-1; d_gene: TRBD2; abundance: -; CDR3aa: CASSPGLRADTQYF
v_gene: TRBV14; d_gene: TRBD2; abundance: -; CDR3aa: CASSQGISSGQGNEQFF
v_gene: TRBV19; d_gene: TRBD1; abundance: -; CDR3aa: CASSGTALAKNIQYF
v_gene: TRBV5-8; d_gene: TRBD2; abundance: -; CDR3aa: CASSPAEILAGRSYEQYF
v_gene: TRBV6-1; d_gene: -; abundance: -; CDR3aa: CASSDNFGGNYGYTF
v_gene: TRBV29-1; d_gene: TRBD1; abundance: once; CDR3aa: CSVDRVNYGYTF
v_gene: TRBV4-1; d_gene: TRBD1; abundance: -; CDR3aa: CASSYPQRDRYGYTF
v_gene: TRBV7-9; d_gene: -; abundance: -; CDR3aa: CASSLGMGEVSEKLFF
v_gene: TRBV27; d_gene: TRBD1; abundance: few; CDR3aa: CASSLFAYRQGASSGANVLTF
v_gene: TRBV18; d_gene: TRBD1; abundance: -; CDR3aa: CASSLGTGGTYEQYF
v_gene: TRBV18; d_gene: TRBD1; abundance: -; CDR3aa: CASSRDRGLIETQYF
v_gene: TRBV9; d_gene: -; abundance: few; CDR3aa: CASSVDPRNTGELFF
v_gene: TRBV6-1; d_gene: -; abundance: many; CDR3aa: CASSEGSPLHF
v_gene: TRBV5-1; d_gene: -; abundance: -; CDR3aa: CASSTVFTSELFF
v_gene: TRBV4-3; d_gene: -; abundance: -; CDR3aa: CASSQVVRDTGELFF
v_gene: TRBV6-1; d_gene: -; abundance: -; CDR3aa: CASSEVVGQPQHF
v_gene: TRBV6-5; d_gene: TRBD2; abundance: -; CDR3aa: CASSYAGDTDTQYF